These T cell receptor beta chains were read from a single sample in a study of beta chain features in type 1 diabetes. Generated by immunoSEQ multiplex PCR, the TCRdb table keeps only in-frame clones and is missing some. The table includes 900,000 or so clones, under 20% detected once. The sample consisted of naive CD4+ T cells from blood. The receptors were sampled from a young woman in good health. Both conserved end residues are part of each CDR3. Fields, in order: V gene, D gene, J gene, clone size, CDR3 protein, CDR3 DNA. A D gene is named only where the DNA matches it firmly. Part of the rows lack a size; the others show once, few, many or a class for expanded clones.

TRBV5-1	.	TRBJ2-5	.	CASSHSQTQYF	TGCGCCAGCAGCCACTCCCAGACCCAGTACTTC
TRBV5-4	.	TRBJ2-5	few	CASSGVDAEGYQETQYF	TGTGCCAGCAGCGGGGTGGATGCGGAGGGATACCAAGAGACCCAGTACTTC
TRBV2	TRBD2	TRBJ2-7	few	CASTSLLAGYEQYF	TGTGCCAGCACCTCTCTACTAGCGGGGTACGAGCAGTACTTC
TRBV10-3	.	TRBJ1-1	many	CAISVVGTEAFF	TGTGCCATCAGTGTAGTCGGGACTGAAGCTTTCTTT
TRBV23-1	TRBD1	TRBJ2-4	few	CASRDGGRGLSIAKNIQYF	TGCGCCAGCAGGGACGGAGGCAGGGGGCTTAGCATAGCCAAAAACATTCAGTACTTC
TRBV5-1	TRBD2	TRBJ2-3	.	CASSGEGLAGDTQYF	TGCGCCAGCAGCGGTGAGGGACTAGCAGGGGATACGCAGTATTTT
TRBV7-2	TRBD2	TRBJ2-7	.	CASSPIAGVYEQYF	TGTGCCAGCAGTCCCATAGCGGGAGTCTACGAGCAGTACTTC
TRBV7-2	.	TRBJ2-3	few	CASSLGGELRADTQYF	TGTGCCAGCAGCTTGGGGGGCGAACTTCGGGCGGATACGCAGTATTTT
TRBV10-3	.	TRBJ2-5	many	CAIRTDSGETQYF	TGTGCCATCAGAACAGACAGTGGCGAGACCCAGTACTTC
TRBV5-1	.	TRBJ1-5	few	CATTRRGGKDQPQHF	TGCGCCACTACCAGGCGGGGGGGAAAGGATCAGCCCCAGCATTTT
TRBV29-1	.	TRBJ2-1	.	CSSRDTRVDEQFF	TGCAGCTCTCGGGACACGCGGGTCGATGAGCAGTTCTTC
TRBV7-2	.	TRBJ2-3	.	CASSQRVAGDTQYF	TGTGCCAGCAGCCAACGAGTGGCGGGAGATACGCAGTATTTT
TRBV6-5	.	TRBJ1-5	.	CASSQGDQPQHF	TGTGCCAGCAGTCAGGGTGATCAGCCCCAGCATTTT
TRBV6-5	.	TRBJ2-5	.	CASGGRAGLVETQYF	TGTGCCAGCGGGGGTAGGGCGGGACTGGTGGAGACCCAGTACTTC
TRBV6-6	.	TRBJ2-7	.	CASSSYGYEQYF	TGTGCCAGCAGTTCCTACGGCTACGAGCAGTACTTC
TRBV29-1	.	TRBJ2-5	.	CSVQSGQGIETQYF	TGCAGCGTCCAATCGGGTCAGGGGATAGAGACCCAGTACTTC
TRBV4-2	.	TRBJ1-4	few	CASSKGGFRAMNEKLFF	TGTGCCAGCAGCAAAGGGGGGTTCAGGGCAATGAATGAAAAACTGTTTTTT
TRBV20-1	.	TRBJ1-2	.	CSAAHYGYTF	TGCAGTGCTGCGCACTATGGCTACACCTTC
TRBV9	.	TRBJ2-3	.	CASSASLGVTQYF	TGTGCCAGCAGCGCCTCTCTAGGGGTTACGCAGTATTTT
TRBV7-9	TRBD1	TRBJ2-1	.	CASSYSGTGVFNEQFF	TGTGCCAGCAGCTACTCCGGGACAGGGGTGTTCAATGAGCAGTTCTTC
TRBV6-6	TRBD2	TRBJ2-3	few	CASSPSGTVDTQYF	TGTGCCAGCAGCCCAAGCGGGACGGTGGATACGCAGTATTTT
TRBV7-2	.	TRBJ2-5	.	CASSLFQGGGRETQYF	TGTGCCAGCAGCTTATTTCAGGGGGGAGGTCGGGAGACCCAGTACTTC
TRBV5-1	.	TRBJ2-1	.	CASTTGVVFGEQFF	TGCGCCAGCACTACGGGAGTGGTATTTGGTGAGCAGTTCTTC
TRBV7-2	.	TRBJ1-2	.	CASSLELRGSSYGYTF	TGTGCCAGCAGCTTAGAATTACGGGGGAGTTCCTATGGCTACACCTTC
TRBV14	.	TRBJ2-5	few	CASSQVSVVETQYF	TGTGCCAGCAGCCAAGTTTCGGTTGTAGAGACCCAGTACTTC
TRBV11-1	TRBD2	TRBJ2-1	few	CASSKREAVYNEQFF	TGTGCCAGCAGCAAGCGGGAGGCGGTCTACAATGAGCAGTTCTTC
TRBV11-2	.	TRBJ1-4	few	CASSFHLIGATNEKLFF	TGTGCCAGCAGCTTCCATTTAATTGGTGCAACTAATGAAAAACTGTTTTTT
TRBV7-2	.	TRBJ2-7	few	CASSLAAGNTYEQYF	TGTGCCAGCAGCTTAGCGGCAGGGAACACCTACGAGCAGTACTTC
TRBV7-2	TRBD1	TRBJ2-1	few	CASILTGVSYNEQFF	TGTGCCAGCATCTTGACAGGGGTATCCTACAATGAGCAGTTCTTC
TRBV14	TRBD1	TRBJ2-3	.	CASSTQGVPDTQYF	TGTGCCAGCAGCACCCAGGGGGTTCCAGATACGCAGTATTTT
TRBV6-5	TRBD1	TRBJ2-7	.	CASSLKGQGKGEQYF	TGTGCCAGCAGCCTTAAAGGACAGGGGAAGGGCGAGCAGTACTTC
TRBV15	.	TRBJ2-1	few	CATSGSYNEQFF	TGTGCCACCAGCGGCTCCTACAATGAGCAGTTCTTC
TRBV2	TRBD2	TRBJ2-7	few	CASSLTSGTFYEQYF	TGTGCCAGCAGTCTGACTAGCGGGACCTTTTACGAGCAGTACTTC
TRBV14	.	TRBJ2-7	.	CASSQNLGQAIEQYF	TGTGCCAGCAGCCAAAATTTGGGGCAGGCGATCGAGCAGTACTTC
TRBV7-2	.	TRBJ2-7	few	CASSREAGYEQYF	TGTGCCAGCAGCCGCGAGGCGGGCTACGAGCAGTACTTC
TRBV7-9	TRBD1	TRBJ1-1	.	CASSFGTVNTEAFF	TGTGCCAGCAGCTTCGGGACAGTGAACACTGAAGCTTTCTTT
TRBV4-2	.	TRBJ2-1	few	CASSQDLVKRLNNEQFF	TGTGCCAGCAGCCAAGATCTGGTGAAGCGCCTGAACAATGAGCAGTTCTTC
TRBV5-4	.	TRBJ2-3	.	CASSSPGFSTDTQYF	TGTGCCAGCAGCTCCCCGGGATTTAGCACAGATACGCAGTATTTT
TRBV7-2	TRBD1	TRBJ2-1	few	CASSLTGTYNEQFF	TGTGCCAGCAGCTTGACAGGGACCTACAATGAGCAGTTCTTC
TRBV20-1	.	TRBJ2-1	.	CSASTMVVQFF	TGCAGTGCTAGCACCATGGTGGTTCAGTTCTTC
TRBV14	.	TRBJ2-1	.	CASSQEDDEQFF	TGTGCCAGCAGCCAGGAAGATGATGAGCAGTTCTTC
TRBV9	TRBD2	TRBJ2-1	.	CASSAITGGSYNEQFF	TGTGCCAGCAGCGCCATTACGGGGGGCTCCTACAATGAGCAGTTCTTC
TRBV15	TRBD2	TRBJ2-7	.	CATSRGGRQYF	TGTGCCACCTCACGGGGAGGGCGGCAGTACTTC
TRBV6-5	TRBD1	TRBJ2-7	.	CASSYARGHEQYF	TGTGCCAGCAGTTACGCCAGGGGGCACGAGCAGTACTTC
TRBV7-2	TRBD2	TRBJ2-5	.	CASSGGTSGRARYF	TGTGCCAGCAGCGGAGGGACTAGCGGGAGAGCGCGGTACTTC
TRBV18	TRBD1	TRBJ2-2	.	CASSPSQGRLNTGELFF	TGTGCCAGCTCACCCTCACAGGGGCGTTTAAACACCGGGGAGCTGTTTTTT
TRBV19	.	TRBJ2-5	few	CASKKGRTNYQETQYF	TGTGCCAGTAAGAAGGGGAGAACTAACTACCAAGAGACCCAGTACTTC
TRBV7-2	TRBD2	TRBJ2-1	.	CASSLGSGKQFF	TGTGCCAGCAGCTTGGGAAGCGGGAAGCAGTTCTTC
TRBV28	.	TRBJ2-7	.	CASSSGTRPYEQYF	TGTGCCAGCAGTTCTGGGACAAGGCCCTACGAGCAGTACTTC